Listed here are 24 T cell receptor beta chains from one sample, sequenced in a study of blood T cell repertoires in COVID-19 (dated by TCRdb to 2020 to 2021). Library generation was performed with the immunoSEQ multiplex PCR assay. Imported from immuneACCESS, the table was reduced by TCRdb to in-frame sequences with V and J called. These copies leave out some clones; in studies compared against another copy, an unresolved V gene accounts for under half, and the cause of the remainder is not known. This sample is represented by about 370,000 clones; about 87% of them were singletons. Clones ranked in the top ten supply about 10% of the sample. The sample was peripheral blood. These receptors came from a woman aged 25 to 45 with COVID-19, enrolled during active disease.

CDR3 protein: CASSPRVGSYEQYF. In DNA, the CDR3 is TGTGCCAGCTCACCACGAGTCGGTTCCTACGAGCAGTACTTC. The V gene is TRBV18, the J gene TRBJ2-7; D is uncertain. The CDR3 has 14 residues. The ends were cut back, 1 base at V and 1 base at J, with 8 bases in the middle. From germline, CDR1 is KGHSH and CDR2 LQKENI.

The V and J genes are TRBV24-1 and TRBJ2-1, with 10 bases aligning to TRBD1. There are 18 residues in the CDR3. Germline assignment: CDR1 KGHDR and CDR2 SFDVKD. The trim removed 1 base at V and 3 bases at J, leaving 8 bases unmatched. The CDR3 bases are TGTGCCACCAGTGATTTTAAAGGGACAGGGGCGGACTACAATGAGCAGTTCTTC. This gives the protein CATSDFKGTGADYNEQFF.

The chain links TRBV9 to TRBJ2-6; maybe TRBD1 (5 bases). CDR3 length equals 16 residues. V lost 2 bases and J lost 0, with 9 bases in between. Germline lookup yields CDR1 SGDLS and CDR2 YYNGEE. Here the CDR3 reads CASSVLQASGANVLTF. CDR3 sequence (DNA): TGTGCCAGCAGCGTCCTACAGGCCTCTGGGGCCAACGTCCTGACTTTC.

This rearrangement joins TRBV7-3 to TRBJ2-1; 7 positions agree with TRBD1. Germline CDR1 SGHTA, CDR2 FQGTGA. This CDR3 has 13 residues. The J segment lost 5 bases and the V segment lost 4 bases, leaving 2 bases of the junction unmatched. For the CDR3, the DNA is TGTGCCAGCAGCTCGACAGGGAACAATGAGCAGTTCTTC. Residues: CASSSTGNNEQFF.

The V and J genes are TRBV6-5 and TRBJ2-2, with TRBD2 matching 10 bases. CDR1 MNHEY and CDR2 SVGAGI come from the germline V gene. There are 14 residues in the CDR3. V shed 7 bases and J 4 bases; nucleotides not matched to a gene: 3. In DNA form, the CDR3 reads TGTGCCAGCACGACTAGCGGGTCCACCGGGGAGCTGTTTTTT. As protein: CASTTSGSTGELFF.

This rearrangement joins TRBV4-1 to TRBJ2-6; tentatively, D is TRBD1 (6 bases). Per the germline V gene, CDR1 is MGHRA and CDR2 is YSYEKL. Trimming removed 0 bases from V and 0 bases from J, with 21 bases in between. The CDR3 extends over 21 amino acids. The CDR3 sequence: CASSQDRGSMTGSSGANVLTF. As DNA, the CDR3 is TGCGCCAGCAGCCAAGATCGAGGGAGTATGACAGGTAGCTCTGGGGCCAACGTCCTGACTTTC.

V and J are TRBV4-3 and TRBJ2-6; 8 nucleotides agree with TRBD2. This CDR3 is 18 amino acids long. With 0 bases clipped from V and 4 bases from J, the junction kept 8 bases outside the gene matches. Germline V CDR1 and CDR2: LGHNA, YSLEER. The chain's CDR3 is CASSQDTPGGSGANVLTF. The CDR3 DNA reads TGCGCCAGCAGCCAAGATACCCCGGGAGGGTCAGGGGCCAACGTCCTGACTTTC.

The chain links TRBV28 to TRBJ1-2; TRBD1 matches 8 bases. Germline values: CDR1 MDHEN, CDR2 SYDVKM. Germline trimming cut 4 bases from V and 7 bases from J; bases unmatched to any gene: 5. CDR3 length equals 13 residues. The CDR3, as DNA: TGTGCCAGCAGTTCCACAGGGGGGACTGGCTACACCTTC. Translated, it gives CASSSTGGTGYTF.

The chain combines TRBV7-9 with TRBJ2-7, with 10 bases matching TRBD2. This CDR3 is 16 amino acids long. Unmatched junction bases numbered 11, after V lost 4 bases and J lost 5 bases. Germline V gene sequence: CDR1 SEHNR, CDR2 FQNEAQ (reference sequence). CDR3 in amino acids: CASSSARASGSNEQYF. The CDR3 DNA reads as TGTGCCAGCAGCTCCGCCCGGGCTAGCGGGAGCAACGAGCAGTACTTC.

The rearrangement joins TRBV11-3 to TRBJ2-3, with TRBD2 identical over 7 bases. The CDR3 length is 15 residues. J gave up 4 bases and V 3 bases, and 7 bases lay outside the gene matches. Germline V CDR1 and CDR2: SGHNT, YENEEA. The CDR3 reads CASSFGLGAADTQYF. CDR3 DNA sequence: TGTGCCAGCAGCTTCGGACTAGGAGCGGCAGATACGCAGTATTTT.

This clone has a handful of counts. The chain joins TRBV5-6 to TRBJ2-7; 9 positions match TRBD1. The CDR3 has 15 amino acids. Germline lookup yields CDR1 SGHDT and CDR2 YYEEEE. Unmatched junction bases numbered 5, after V lost 4 bases and J lost 0 bases. The CDR3 DNA sequence: TGTGCCAGCAGCGCCGGGACAGGGAGCTCCTACGAGCAGTACTTC. It encodes CASSAGTGSSYEQYF.

The CDR3: CASSKGGEETQYF. The DNA of the CDR3 is TGTGCCAGCTCTAAAGGGGGAGAAGAGACCCAGTACTTC. V usage is TRBV2 and J usage is TRBJ2-5; possible D gene TRBD1, 6 bases. Germline CDR1 is SNHLY and CDR2 is FYNNEI. The CDR3 has 13 residues. V lost 8 bases and J 3 bases, leaving 13 bases between the germline ends.

The genes are TRBV10-1 and TRBJ2-7; 8 bases match TRBD1. Per germline, CDR1 WNHNN and CDR2 SYGVQD (reference sequence). This CDR3 contains 15 residues. V trimming: 2 bases; J trimming: 5 bases; junction bases outside the gene matches: 8. The CDR3 protein is CASSELRDRFHEQYF. As DNA, the CDR3 is TGCGCCAGCAGTGAGCTCCGGGACAGGTTCCACGAGCAGTACTTC.

V usage is TRBV18 and J usage is TRBJ2-1; TRBD2 matches at 11 bases. The CDR3 consists of 17 residues. The V segment lost 6 bases and the J segment 6 bases; nucleotides outside the gene matches: 13. CDR1 and CDR2 from the germline V gene are KGHSH and LQKENI. Here the CDR3 reads CASSAGRETSGANEQFF. CDR3 nucleotides: TGTGCCAGCTCCGCAGGGAGGGAGACTAGCGGGGCCAATGAGCAGTTCTTC.

This sequence joins TRBV7-2 and TRBJ2-7; a possible D gene is TRBD2 (5 bases). This CDR3 spans 14 amino acids. Germline V CDR1 and CDR2: SGHTA, FQGNSA. The V gene lost 3 bases and the J gene lost 1 base, with 10 bases spanning the gap. The DNA of the CDR3 is TGTGCCAGCAGCTTGGAGAGGGCGTCCTACGAGCAGTACTTC. Its protein product is CASSLERASYEQYF.

The rearrangement joins TRBV28 to TRBJ1-1; D is possibly TRBD1 (5 bases). Between the trimmed V and J ends, which lost 2 bases and 5 bases, there was a span of 9 bases. Germline CDR1 MDHEN, CDR2 SYDVKM. The CDR3 spans 13 residues. CDR3 coding DNA: TGTGCCAGCAGTTTAATCAGGGTAACTGAAGCTTTCTTT. Translating gives CASSLIRVTEAFF.

The chain has TRBV7-9 and TRBJ2-4; 8 bases fit TRBD2. Germline CDR1 and CDR2: SEHNR and FQNEAQ (reference sequence). CDR3 length equals 17 residues. V dropped 5 bases and J dropped 0; count of bases not matched to a gene: 9. The CDR3 DNA sequence: TGTGCCAGCAGCCCGGGACTAGGGGCGTTAGCCAAAAACATTCAGTACTTC. Its translation is CASSPGLGALAKNIQYF.

The CDR3 sequence: CASSLPLREKLFF. The CDR3 nucleotides are TGTGCCAGCAGCTTACCTCTTCGGGAAAAACTGTTTTTT. The chain has TRBV7-9 and TRBJ1-4; no clear D gene. V was shortened by 2 bases and J by 8 bases, with 9 bases between the two germline ends. The CDR3 extends over 13 amino acids. Per germline, CDR1 SEHNR and CDR2 FQNEAQ (reference sequence).

CDR3 nucleotides: TGTGCCAGCAGGACAGGGGATGGCTACACCTTC. Its translation: CASRTGDGYTF. The V call is TRBV6-6, the J call TRBJ1-2; 8 bases line up with TRBD1. Unmatched junction bases numbered 0, after V lost 6 bases and J lost 6 bases. Germline CDR1 MNHNY, CDR2 SVGAGI (reference sequence). This CDR3 is 11 amino acids long.

The rearrangement uses TRBV7-3 and TRBJ2-5, with a possible D match to TRBD2 (6 bases). CDR3 length: 14 amino acids. Trimming stripped 2 bases from V and 2 bases from J, with 9 bases between. The germline gives CDR1 SGHTA, CDR2 FQGTGA. The CDR3 DNA reads as TGTGCCAGCAGCTTATCTGCGGGGCAAGAGACCCAGTACTTC. Its protein product is CASSLSAGQETQYF.

The chain has TRBV19 and TRBJ1-1; the D gene is possibly TRBD1 (5 bases). The CDR3 runs 15 residues. The ends were cut back, 6 bases at V and 0 bases at J, with 14 bases in the middle. CDR1 is LNHDA and CDR2 is SQIVND in the germline V gene (reference sequence). CDR3 in DNA: TGTGCCAGTAGGGAGTGGGGCGGGATGAACACTGAAGCTTTCTTT. Translated, it gives CASREWGGMNTEAFF.

The chain carries TRBV7-2 and TRBJ2-1; 7 bases fit TRBD1. Germline V gives CDR1 SGHTA, CDR2 FQGNSA. Unmatched junction bases numbered 2, after V lost 5 bases and J lost 4 bases. The CDR3 length is 13 residues. The CDR3 region has the DNA TGTGCCAGCAGCGAGGGACAGTACAATGAGCAGTTCTTC. Protein product: CASSEGQYNEQFF.

The rearrangement uses TRBV28 and TRBJ1-1, with D unclear. Germline V lookup: CDR1 MDHEN, CDR2 SYDVKM. The V end lost 2 bases, the J end lost 1 base, and 5 bases lay between the germline ends. CDR3 length equals 13 residues. The CDR3 sequence: CASSLVKNTEAFF. For the CDR3, the DNA is TGTGCCAGCAGTTTAGTCAAGAACACTGAAGCTTTCTTT. The full variable domain, completed using reference TRBV28 and TRBJ1-1, is DVKVTQSSRYLVKRTGEKVFLECVQDMDHENMFWYRQDPGLGLRLIYFSYDVKMKEKGDIPEGYSVSREKKERFSLILESASTNQTSMYLCASSLVKNTEAFFGQGTRLTVV.

This clone came up once. This sequence joins TRBV2 and TRBJ2-7; perhaps TRBD2 as D (6 bases). Germline CDR1 reads SNHLY; CDR2 reads FYNNEI. The ends were cut back, 6 bases at V and 7 bases at J, with 10 bases in the middle. The CDR3 has 11 residues. CDR3 protein: CASSPGGEQYF. CDR3 nucleotide sequence: TGTGCCAGCAGCCCCGGGGGAGAGCAGTACTTC.